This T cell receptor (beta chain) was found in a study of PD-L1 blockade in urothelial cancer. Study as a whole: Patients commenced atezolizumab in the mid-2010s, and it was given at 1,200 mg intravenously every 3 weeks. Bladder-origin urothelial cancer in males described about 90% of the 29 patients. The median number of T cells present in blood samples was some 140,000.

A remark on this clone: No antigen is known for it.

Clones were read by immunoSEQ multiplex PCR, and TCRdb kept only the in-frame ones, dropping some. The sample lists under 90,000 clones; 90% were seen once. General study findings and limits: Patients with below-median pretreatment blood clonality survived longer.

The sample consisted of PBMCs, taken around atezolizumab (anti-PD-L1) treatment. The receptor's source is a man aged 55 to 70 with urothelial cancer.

CDR3 protein: CASSQGAGGPDTQYF. The CDR3 nucleotides are TGTGCCAGCAGCCAAGGGGCGGGGGGGCCGGATACGCAGTATTTT. This chain links TRBV7-3 with TRBJ2-3; TRBD2 matches at 9 bases. Germline CDR1 SGHTA, CDR2 FQGTGA. The junction had 9 bases not matched to a gene; V was cut back by 5 bases and J by 6 bases. The CDR3 covers 15 residues.